One and the same sample provided the 6 T cell receptor beta chains below, sequenced in a study of cytomegalovirus exposure and HLA in healthy donors. The PCR was carried out with 60 Vbeta primers and 13 Jbeta primers. The data were produced by immunoSEQ multiplex PCR, yet TCRdb's version contains in-frame clones alone and is incomplete. The sample yields some 160,000 clones, approximately 79% seen once. Sequences were obtained from PBMCs. These TCRs come from a woman aged 25 to 39 in good health and CMV-seronegative.

The chain recombines TRBV21-1 with TRBJ1-2; the D call of TRBD1 is as the table states it, not checked on the DNA. TRBV21-1 represents a pseudogene. This CDR3 region has 14 residues. The CDR3 coding sequence is TGTGCCAGCAGCACTGGTAACAGGCGCTATGGCTACACCTTC. Residues: CASSTGNRRYGYTF.

The rearrangement uses TRBV19 and TRBJ2-2; 12 bases line up with TRBD2. The CDR3 contains 17 residues. Germline CDR1 reads LNHDA; CDR2 reads SQIVND (reference sequence). Losses at the gene ends were 6 bases for V and 6 bases for J; bases not matched to a gene: 11. The CDR3 reads CASRNSLAGGYSGELFF. The CDR3 DNA sequence: TGTGCCAGTAGAAACTCCCTAGCGGGGGGGTATTCCGGGGAGCTGTTTTTT.

V gene TRBV5-1 combines with J gene TRBJ1-1; tentatively, D is TRBD1 (6 bases). The CDR3 has 16 residues. The V and J ends lost 3 bases and 0 bases respectively, with 15 bases between them. Germline values: CDR1 SGHRS, CDR2 YFSETQ. CDR3 residues: CASSWQGSTVNTEAFF. CDR3 DNA: TGCGCCAGCAGCTGGCAGGGGAGCACAGTGAACACTGAAGCTTTCTTT.

The chain combines TRBV6-5 with TRBJ1-6; 7 nucleotides agree with TRBD1. CDR3 length: 14 amino acids. Germline CDR1 MNHEY, CDR2 SVGAGI. V lost 8 bases and J lost 7; bases outside the gene matches: 8. The CDR3 sequence: CASLRTGGNSPLHF. In DNA, the CDR3 is TGTGCCAGCCTGCGGACAGGCGGCAATTCACCCCTCCACTTT.

The CDR3 nucleotides are TGTGCCATCAGTGAGACAGGGAGCTCCTACAATGAGCAGTTCTTC. This encodes CAISETGSSYNEQFF. The rearrangement uses TRBV10-3 and TRBJ2-1, with TRBD1 as a possible D gene (6 bases). CDR1 and CDR2 (germline): ENHRY, SYGVKD. The V end lost 2 bases, the J end lost 0 bases, and 8 bases lay between the germline ends. The CDR3 runs 15 residues.

This chain joins TRBV7-2 and TRBJ1-4; 9 bases agree with TRBD1. CDR1 is SGHTA, CDR2 FQGNSA, per germline. V gave up 6 bases and J gave up 2 bases; unmatched junction bases: 10. The CDR3 runs 17 residues. This CDR3 reads CASSTYRGPGTNEKLFF. The CDR3 nucleotides are TGTGCCAGCAGTACTTACAGGGGGCCAGGGACTAATGAAAAACTGTTTTTT. Drawing the rest from reference TRBV7-2 and TRBJ1-4, the complete variable domain is GAGVSQSPSNKVTEKGKDVELRCDPISGHTALYWYRQSLGQGLEFLIYFQGNSAPDKSGLPSDRFSAERTGGSVSTLTIQRTQQEDSAVYLCASSTYRGPGTNEKLFFGSGTQLSVL.